Listed below are T cell receptor beta chains from one sample, sequenced in a study of shared T cell receptors in the human thymus. Repertoires were generated with immunoSEQ multiplex PCR, while TCRdb's copy carries only in-frame clones and drops some. The table includes hundreds of thousands of clones, 70% to 90% detected once. These sequences were also reported in another study, on human thymus T cells.

The sample taken for sequencing was thymocytes. Receptor source: a girl younger than two with a congenital heart defect. CDR3s include the opening cysteine and the closing phenylalanine or tryptophan. Each record gives: CDR3 protein, CDR3 DNA, V gene, J gene, D gene, clone size. A D gene is named only where the DNA matches it firmly. Clone sizes are given selectively: once, few, many, or a class where the clone is expanded.

CDR3aa: CASSLGGAQGGDKNIQYF
CDR3nt: TGCGCCAGCAGCTTGGGGGGGGCGCAAGGGGGGGACAAAAACATTCAGTACTTC
v_gene: TRBV5-1
j_gene: TRBJ2-4
d_gene: .
abundance: .

CDR3aa: CASSSGGATDTQYF
CDR3nt: TGTGCCAGCAGCTCGGGGGGCGCCACAGATACGCAGTATTTT
v_gene: TRBV11-3
j_gene: TRBJ2-3
d_gene: .
abundance: once

CDR3aa: CASKLASTGGSGSYEQYF
CDR3nt: TGTGCCAGCAAACTCGCCTCGACAGGGGGGTCGGGCTCCTACGAGCAGTACTTC
v_gene: TRBV28
j_gene: TRBJ2-7
d_gene: TRBD1
abundance: .

CDR3aa: CASSLIPGSMETQYF
CDR3nt: TGTGCCAGCAGCTTAATTCCCGGGAGCATGGAGACCCAGTACTTC
v_gene: TRBV7-2
j_gene: TRBJ2-5
d_gene: .
abundance: .

CDR3aa: CASSQVESGEQYF
CDR3nt: TGTGCCAGCAGCCAAGTCGAGAGCGGCGAGCAGTACTTC
v_gene: TRBV14
j_gene: TRBJ2-7
d_gene: .
abundance: .

CDR3aa: CASSQDGTAHTEAFF
CDR3nt: TGTGCCAGCAGCCAAGATGGAACAGCCCACACTGAAGCTTTCTTT
v_gene: TRBV14
j_gene: TRBJ1-1
d_gene: .
abundance: .

CDR3aa: CASSEKRTGIPMNTEAFF
CDR3nt: TGTGCCAGCTCCGAAAAGAGGACAGGGATCCCCATGAACACTGAAGCTTTCTTT
v_gene: TRBV18
j_gene: TRBJ1-1
d_gene: TRBD1
abundance: .

CDR3aa: CASSLEPMGPAKYSGNTIYF
CDR3nt: TGCGCCAGCAGCTTGGAGCCGATGGGCCCGGCTAAATACTCTGGAAACACCATATATTTT
v_gene: TRBV5-1
j_gene: TRBJ1-3
d_gene: .
abundance: once

CDR3aa: CASSQDTSNYGYTF
CDR3nt: TGTGCCAGCAGTCAAGATACTAGCAACTATGGCTACACCTTC
v_gene: TRBV6-1
j_gene: TRBJ1-2
d_gene: .
abundance: .

CDR3aa: CASSVVKSGGTYNEQFF
CDR3nt: TGTGCCAGCAGCGTAGTAAAGTCAGGGGGCACCTACAATGAGCAGTTCTTC
v_gene: TRBV9
j_gene: TRBJ2-1
d_gene: TRBD1
abundance: .

CDR3aa: CASSLPGTGTGLNTEAFF
CDR3nt: TGTGCCAGCAGCTTGCCCGGGACAGGAACAGGATTGAACACTGAAGCTTTCTTT
v_gene: TRBV7-9
j_gene: TRBJ1-1
d_gene: TRBD1
abundance: once

CDR3aa: CASSQVPGTENTGELFF
CDR3nt: TGTGCCAGCAGCCAAGTCCCCGGGACAGAGAACACCGGGGAGCTGTTTTTT
v_gene: TRBV4-2
j_gene: TRBJ2-2
d_gene: TRBD1
abundance: .

CDR3aa: CASRIGTGNDEQYF
CDR3nt: TGTGCCAGCAGGATAGGGACAGGGAACGACGAGCAGTACTTC
v_gene: TRBV28
j_gene: TRBJ2-7
d_gene: TRBD1
abundance: .

CDR3aa: CASSQEEVGGSRQFF
CDR3nt: TGCGCCAGCAGCCAAGAGGAGGTGGGCGGATCCCGGCAGTTCTTC
v_gene: TRBV4-3
j_gene: TRBJ2-1
d_gene: .
abundance: few

CDR3aa: CASSQVEDRRNSPLHF
CDR3nt: TGTGCCAGCAGCCAAGTGGAGGACAGGAGGAATTCACCCCTCCACTTT
v_gene: TRBV4-2
j_gene: TRBJ1-6
d_gene: TRBD1
abundance: .

CDR3aa: CAWSKVSGSAACEATNEKLFF
CDR3nt: TGTGCCTGGAGTAAGGTGTCCGGTAGTGCGGCGTGCGAAGCAACTAATGAAAAACTGTTTTTT
v_gene: TRBV30
j_gene: TRBJ1-4
d_gene: .
abundance: .

CDR3aa: CASSQTRDRAYSGANVLTF
CDR3nt: TGCGCCAGCAGCCAAACCCGGGACAGGGCATACTCTGGGGCCAACGTCCTGACTTTC
v_gene: TRBV4-1
j_gene: TRBJ2-6
d_gene: TRBD1
abundance: .

CDR3aa: CASSLDTALGKTQYF
CDR3nt: TGCGCCAGCAGCTTGGATACAGCCCTCGGGAAGACCCAGTACTTC
v_gene: TRBV5-1
j_gene: TRBJ2-5
d_gene: .
abundance: .

CDR3aa: CASSVAAGGSPLHF
CDR3nt: TGTGCCAGCAGCGTGGCCGCCGGGGGTTCACCCCTCCACTTT
v_gene: TRBV11-2
j_gene: TRBJ1-6
d_gene: .
abundance: few

CDR3aa: CASRGQLDGEKLFF
CDR3nt: TGTGCCAGCAGAGGACAGCTGGACGGGGAAAAACTGTTTTTT
v_gene: TRBV6-5
j_gene: TRBJ1-4
d_gene: .
abundance: .

CDR3aa: CASSLRGPTGYNQPQHF
CDR3nt: TGTGCCAGCAGTTTAAGGGGGCCGACAGGGTACAATCAGCCCCAGCATTTT
v_gene: TRBV28
j_gene: TRBJ1-5
d_gene: TRBD1
abundance: .

CDR3aa: CASSLGQEQYF
CDR3nt: TGTGCCAGCTCACTTGGACAGGAGCAGTACTTC
v_gene: TRBV18
j_gene: TRBJ2-7
d_gene: .
abundance: .

CDR3aa: CASSLCKGQVGGTQYF
CDR3nt: TGTGCCAGCAGTTTATGCAAGGGACAGGTTGGGGGGACCCAGTACTTC
v_gene: TRBV28
j_gene: TRBJ2-5
d_gene: TRBD1
abundance: .

CDR3aa: CASSRVNTEAFF
CDR3nt: TGTGCCAGCAGCAGGGTGAACACTGAAGCTTTCTTT
v_gene: TRBV6-1
j_gene: TRBJ1-1
d_gene: .
abundance: .

CDR3aa: CASSLTTTEQYF
CDR3nt: TGTGCCAGCAGCTTGACAACAACCGAGCAGTACTTC
v_gene: TRBV7-2
j_gene: TRBJ2-7
d_gene: .
abundance: once

CDR3aa: CASSLRTGDGTEAFF
CDR3nt: TGTGCCAGCAGCTTAAGGACAGGAGATGGGACTGAAGCTTTCTTT
v_gene: TRBV7-9
j_gene: TRBJ1-1
d_gene: TRBD1
abundance: few

CDR3aa: CASSHGRGRETQYF
CDR3nt: TGTGCCAGCAGCCACGGGCGAGGGCGAGAGACCCAGTACTTC
v_gene: TRBV6-6
j_gene: TRBJ2-5
d_gene: .
abundance: .

CDR3aa: CASSPGSSYNEQFF
CDR3nt: TGTGCCAGCAGCCCCGGGAGCTCCTACAATGAGCAGTTCTTC
v_gene: TRBV27
j_gene: TRBJ2-1
d_gene: .
abundance: .

CDR3aa: CASSSPFAGGSLRGQFF
CDR3nt: TGTGCCAGCAGTTCCCCGTTTGCGGGGGGATCCCTACGGGGGCAGTTCTTC
v_gene: TRBV28
j_gene: TRBJ2-1
d_gene: TRBD2
abundance: .

CDR3aa: CASSPGGGRGGYTF
CDR3nt: TGTGCCAGCAGTCCCGGGGGGGGGCGGGGAGGCTACACCTTC
v_gene: TRBV27
j_gene: TRBJ1-2
d_gene: .
abundance: .

CDR3aa: CASSNHIDRGPETQYF
CDR3nt: TGTGCCAGCAGCAATCACATTGACAGGGGGCCAGAGACCCAGTACTTC
v_gene: TRBV7-6
j_gene: TRBJ2-5
d_gene: TRBD1
abundance: few

CDR3aa: CASSQDGGGDNEQFF
CDR3nt: TGCGCCAGCAGCCAAGATGGCGGGGGGGACAATGAGCAGTTCTTC
v_gene: TRBV4-3
j_gene: TRBJ2-1
d_gene: TRBD2
abundance: once

CDR3aa: CASRSTGRGYEQYF
CDR3nt: TGTGCCAGCAGATCGACAGGGAGAGGCTACGAGCAGTACTTC
v_gene: TRBV5-8
j_gene: TRBJ2-7
d_gene: TRBD1
abundance: .

CDR3aa: CASSMGPGTEAFF
CDR3nt: TGTGCCAGCAGCATGGGCCCGGGCACTGAAGCTTTCTTT
v_gene: TRBV5-6
j_gene: TRBJ1-1
d_gene: .
abundance: .

CDR3aa: CASSSRFGDPMGTDTQYF
CDR3nt: TGTGCCAGCAGCTCCCGTTTCGGAGATCCGATGGGTACAGATACGCAGTATTTT
v_gene: TRBV7-2
j_gene: TRBJ2-3
d_gene: .
abundance: .

CDR3aa: CASTLKGGRHSGNTIYF
CDR3nt: TGTGCCAGTACTTTAAAAGGAGGAAGGCACTCTGGAAACACCATATATTTT
v_gene: TRBV19
j_gene: TRBJ1-3
d_gene: .
abundance: .

CDR3aa: CASSPPKGEQYF
CDR3nt: TGTGCCAGCAGCCCCCCGAAGGGGGAGCAGTACTTC
v_gene: TRBV25-1
j_gene: TRBJ2-7
d_gene: .
abundance: .

CDR3aa: CASSHRGPFYGYTF
CDR3nt: TGTGCCAGCAGCCACAGGGGACCGTTCTATGGCTACACCTTC
v_gene: TRBV6-5
j_gene: TRBJ1-2
d_gene: TRBD1
abundance: .

CDR3aa: CASSIGIAASTDTQYF
CDR3nt: TGTGCCAGTAGTATCGGAATAGCGGCTAGCACAGATACGCAGTATTTT
v_gene: TRBV19
j_gene: TRBJ2-3
d_gene: .
abundance: .

CDR3aa: CSVVPGAPGIYYGYTF
CDR3nt: TGCAGCGTTGTTCCAGGGGCCCCGGGGATTTACTATGGCTACACCTTC
v_gene: TRBV29-1
j_gene: TRBJ1-2
d_gene: .
abundance: once

CDR3aa: CASSNRDRNYGYTF
CDR3nt: TGTGCCAGCAGTAACAGGGACCGAAACTATGGCTACACCTTC
v_gene: TRBV25-1
j_gene: TRBJ1-2
d_gene: .
abundance: .

CDR3aa: CASSGGDPGNYGYTF
CDR3nt: TGTGCCAGCAGCGGGGGGGACCCTGGGAACTATGGCTACACCTTC
v_gene: TRBV9
j_gene: TRBJ1-2
d_gene: .
abundance: few

CDR3aa: CASSQRDTTGYGYTF
CDR3nt: TGCGCCAGCAGCCAAAGGGACACCACTGGCTATGGCTACACCTTC
v_gene: TRBV5-1
j_gene: TRBJ1-2
d_gene: .
abundance: .

CDR3aa: CASSPLKPVDQPQHF
CDR3nt: TGTGCCAGCAGCCCCTTAAAACCGGTCGATCAGCCCCAGCATTTT
v_gene: TRBV28
j_gene: TRBJ1-5
d_gene: .
abundance: .

CDR3aa: CASSRRRTSGGYEQYF
CDR3nt: TGTGCCAGCAGCCGGCGGCGGACTAGCGGGGGCTACGAGCAGTACTTC
v_gene: TRBV14
j_gene: TRBJ2-7
d_gene: TRBD2
abundance: .

CDR3aa: CASSYINTGLGWDTGELFF
CDR3nt: TGTGCCAGCAGCTACATCAATACAGGGTTAGGTTGGGACACCGGGGAGCTGTTTTTT
v_gene: TRBV5-6
j_gene: TRBJ2-2
d_gene: .
abundance: .

CDR3aa: CASSQEDRSSPATNEKLFF
CDR3nt: TGTGCCAGCAGCCAAGAGGACAGATCCTCCCCTGCAACTAATGAAAAACTGTTTTTT
v_gene: TRBV14
j_gene: TRBJ1-4
d_gene: .
abundance: .

CDR3aa: CAWTGGLGYGYTF
CDR3nt: TGTGCCTGGACGGGGGGCCTAGGCTATGGCTACACCTTC
v_gene: TRBV30
j_gene: TRBJ1-2
d_gene: .
abundance: .

CDR3aa: CASSWGGRGYTEAFF
CDR3nt: TGTGCCAGCAGTTGGGGGGGCAGGGGTTACACTGAAGCTTTCTTT
v_gene: TRBV28
j_gene: TRBJ1-1
d_gene: .
abundance: .

CDR3aa: CASSLRQGSRNNEQFF
CDR3nt: TGCGCCAGCAGCTTACGACAGGGTTCCCGAAACAATGAGCAGTTCTTC
v_gene: TRBV4-1
j_gene: TRBJ2-1
d_gene: TRBD1
abundance: .

CDR3aa: CASTGTGATYEQYF
CDR3nt: TGTGCCAGCACCGGGACAGGGGCCACCTACGAGCAGTACTTC
v_gene: TRBV6-5
j_gene: TRBJ2-7
d_gene: TRBD1
abundance: .

CDR3aa: CAIRTGERSRPYEQYF
CDR3nt: TGTGCCATCAGAACAGGGGAACGGAGTCGTCCTTACGAGCAGTACTTC
v_gene: TRBV10-3
j_gene: TRBJ2-7
d_gene: TRBD1
abundance: .

CDR3aa: CSGGSENEQYF
CDR3nt: TGCAGTGGTGGTAGCGAGAACGAGCAGTACTTC
v_gene: TRBV20-1
j_gene: TRBJ2-7
d_gene: .
abundance: once

CDR3aa: CASGGGTGDEQYF
CDR3nt: TGTGCCAGCGGGGGGGGGACAGGGGACGAGCAGTACTTC
v_gene: TRBV7-6
j_gene: TRBJ2-7
d_gene: TRBD1
abundance: .

CDR3aa: CASSHESGGASEQYF
CDR3nt: TGTGCCAGCAGCCACGAGAGCGGGGGGGCCAGTGAGCAGTACTTC
v_gene: TRBV6-6
j_gene: TRBJ2-7
d_gene: TRBD2
abundance: .

CDR3aa: CASDRGALGSETQYF
CDR3nt: TGTGCCAGTGACAGGGGCGCCTTAGGTTCGGAGACCCAGTACTTC
v_gene: TRBV19
j_gene: TRBJ2-5
d_gene: TRBD1
abundance: .

CDR3aa: CASSLVRGVVMNTEAFF
CDR3nt: TGTGCCAGCAGTTTGGTCCGGGGGGTAGTGATGAACACTGAAGCTTTCTTT
v_gene: TRBV28
j_gene: TRBJ1-1
d_gene: .
abundance: .

CDR3aa: CASSLGGTETNTEAFF
CDR3nt: TGTGCCAGCAGTTTAGGGGGGACAGAAACGAACACTGAAGCTTTCTTT
v_gene: TRBV28
j_gene: TRBJ1-1
d_gene: TRBD1
abundance: .

CDR3aa: CASSRYSPSIGVRQYF
CDR3nt: TGCGCCAGCAGCCGCTATAGCCCGTCTATCGGTGTGCGACAGTACTTC
v_gene: TRBV5-1
j_gene: TRBJ2-5
d_gene: .
abundance: .